Below, 21 T cell receptor beta chains from the same sample are listed, as sequenced in a study of regulatory dendritic cells for organ transplantation. TCRdb keeps only in-frame clones here, not all; method: immunoSEQ multiplex PCR. Here the sample spans tens of thousands of clones, around 84% being singletons. Sequenced material: naive CD4+ T cells from blood. As to subset: CD45RA+ naive T cells. These receptors came from a human donor in good health.

The V gene is TRBV18, the J gene TRBJ2-5; D call uncertain. The CDR3 runs 12 residues. Trimming took off 2 bases at V and 5 bases at J, with 6 bases between the two ends. CDR1 KGHSH and CDR2 LQKENI come from the germline V gene. The CDR3 DNA is TGTGCCAGCTCACCAGGTGCGGAGACCCAGTACTTC. It codes for CASSPGAETQYF.

The V and J genes are TRBV19 and TRBJ1-5; the D is unclear. CDR3 length: 13 amino acids. Per germline, CDR1 LNHDA and CDR2 SQIVND (reference sequence). V gave up 2 bases and J gave up 7 bases, with 9 bases separating them. The CDR3 nucleotides are TGTGCCAGTAGTATAAGGGAGGCGCAGCCCCAGCATTTT. Translated: CASSIREAQPQHF.

The V gene is TRBV6-1, the J gene TRBJ1-4; D perhaps matches TRBD1 (5 bases). Trimming took 6 bases from V and 3 from J, leaving 14 bases between them. The CDR3 is 15 amino acids. CDR1 MNHNS and CDR2 SASEGT come from the germline V gene. In DNA, the CDR3 is TGTGCCAGCAGGTCCGGGCCGGGGGCTAATGAAAAACTGTTTTTT. Encoded protein: CASRSGPGANEKLFF.

The chain links TRBV30 to TRBJ2-7; TRBD1 agrees at 7 bases. V lost 0 bases, J lost 3 bases, and 11 bases stayed unmatched. Germline V gene lookup returns CDR1 GTSNPN and CDR2 SVGIG (reference sequence). The CDR3 sequence is 16 residues long. The CDR3 is CAWSVSLPDRSYEQYF. DNA for the CDR3: TGTGCCTGGAGTGTTTCCCTTCCGGACAGGAGCTACGAGCAGTACTTC.

The V gene is TRBV5-6, the J gene TRBJ2-1, with 12 bases identical to TRBD1. Germline assignment: CDR1 SGHDT and CDR2 YYEEEE. V shed 6 bases, J shed 7 bases, and the junction held 8 bases outside the gene matches. This CDR3 contains 15 residues. CDR3 amino acids: CASTWGGQGANEQFF. The CDR3 coding sequence is TGTGCCAGCACCTGGGGGGGACAGGGGGCTAATGAGCAGTTCTTC.

The rearrangement joins TRBV5-4 to TRBJ2-7; 7 bases line up with TRBD1. This CDR3 region has 16 residues. The germline V gene has CDR1 SGHNT and CDR2 YYREEE (reference sequence). The V gene end was trimmed by 4 bases and the J gene end by 1 base; junction bases not matched to a gene: 11. The CDR3 DNA sequence: TGTGCCAGCAGCCCTACAATGACAGGGTCTTCCTACGAGCAGTACTTC. This encodes CASSPTMTGSSYEQYF.

The V gene is TRBV7-2, the J gene TRBJ2-2; 11 bases agree with TRBD2. The V segment lost 2 bases and the J segment 1 base; nucleotides outside the gene matches: 0. This CDR3 contains 16 residues. Germline values: CDR1 SGHTA, CDR2 FQGNSA. The CDR3 nucleotides read TGTGCCAGCAGCTTACTAGCGGGGGGGAACACCGGGGAGCTGTTTTTT. Protein sequence: CASSLLAGGNTGELFF.

This clone came up once. The chain couples TRBV14 to TRBJ2-2, with a possible D match to TRBD1 (5 bases). The CDR3 totals 17 residues. Trimming removed 3 bases from V and 3 bases from J, with 17 bases in between. Germline-derived CDR1 and CDR2 are SGHDN and FVKESK. For the CDR3, the DNA is TGTGCCAGCAGCCATGATTCGTCTGGGGCTTACACCGGGGAGCTGTTTTTT. This translates into CASSHDSSGAYTGELFF.

This chain connects TRBV9 to TRBJ1-6, with TRBD1 identical over 9 bases. Germline values: CDR1 SGDLS, CDR2 YYNGEE. This CDR3 has 16 amino acids. The V and J ends lost 0 bases and 7 bases, in that order; junction bases with no gene match: 5. CDR3 in amino acids: CASSVGGTGNNSPLHF. CDR3 bases: TGTGCCAGCAGCGTAGGCGGGACAGGGAACAATTCACCCCTCCACTTT.

V usage is TRBV7-9 and J usage is TRBJ2-3; 10 positions match TRBD1. The V and J ends lost 2 bases and 3 bases, in that order; junction bases with no gene match: 8. This CDR3 has 17 residues. CDR1 is SEHNR and CDR2 is FQNEAQ in the germline V gene (reference sequence). The CDR3 DNA reads TGTGCCAGCAGCTTAAATTCGGGACAGGGGTTGACAGATACGCAGTATTTT. Its translation is CASSLNSGQGLTDTQYF.

As DNA, the CDR3 is TGTGCCAGCGGGTACAGGGAGTTGGGCACCGGGGAGCTGTTTTTT. Translation: CASGYRELGTGELFF. This rearrangement joins TRBV2 to TRBJ2-2; the D gene is possibly TRBD1 (6 bases). V lost 8 bases and J 4 bases, leaving 17 bases between the germline ends. Germline V gene data show CDR1 as SNHLY and CDR2 as FYNNEI. The CDR3 extends over 15 amino acids.

The chain recombines TRBV5-8 with TRBJ2-7; TRBD2 might be the D (6 bases). V lost 4 bases and J 6 bases, leaving 17 bases between the germline ends. Looked up from germline, CDR1 is SGHTS and CDR2 is YDEGEE. The CDR3 is 14 amino acids. The CDR3 here is CASSRKGRPVEQYF. The CDR3 bases are TGTGCCAGCAGCCGGAAGGGGAGGCCGGTCGAGCAGTACTTC.

The table lists this clone with a few counts. The V gene is TRBV4-3, the J gene TRBJ1-1, with 8 bases identical to TRBD1. The CDR3 is 16 residues long. The V gene's germline CDR1 is LGHNA and CDR2 YSLEER. J lost 7 bases, V lost 3 bases, and 13 bases had no gene match. CDR3 in amino acids: CASSQVVDRDISEAFF. CDR3 DNA: TGCGCCAGCAGCCAGGTCGTGGACAGGGATATTAGTGAAGCTTTCTTT.

V gene TRBV5-1 combines with J gene TRBJ2-3; a weak D match, TRBD2 (6 bases). Trimming pared 0 bases from V and 4 bases from J, leaving 12 bases between. This CDR3 has 15 amino acids. Per germline, CDR1 SGHRS and CDR2 YFSETQ. This CDR3 is CASSLGVLAPDTQYF. Written as DNA, the CDR3 is TGCGCCAGCAGCTTGGGGGTACTAGCTCCAGATACGCAGTATTTT.

V gene TRBV6-4 combines with J gene TRBJ1-1; D remains unclear. CDR1 is MRHNA, CDR2 SNTAGT, per germline. V lost 3 bases to trimming and J lost 1 base, with 6 bases between them. The CDR3 is made up of 13 amino acids. The CDR3 is CASSEQPNTEAFF. The CDR3 coding sequence is TGTGCCAGCAGTGAACAGCCGAACACTGAAGCTTTCTTT.

The chain links TRBV2 to TRBJ2-2; D is unclear. This CDR3 region has 13 residues. The germline V gene encodes CDR1 SNHLY and CDR2 FYNNEI. V dropped 4 bases and J dropped 3 bases, with 6 bases sitting between them. The CDR3 sequence is CASSAQDTGELFF. CDR3 DNA sequence: TGTGCCAGCAGTGCTCAGGACACCGGGGAGCTGTTTTTT. The whole variable domain, filled in from reference TRBV2 and TRBJ2-2, reads EPEVTQTPSHQVTQMGQEVILRCVPISNHLYFYWYRQILGQKVEFLVSFYNNEISEKSEIFDDQFSVERPDGSNFTLKIRSTKLEDSAMYFCASSAQDTGELFFGEGSRLTVL.

The chain combines TRBV19 with TRBJ1-6; TRBD1 matches 8 bases. Germline V lookup: CDR1 LNHDA, CDR2 SQIVND (reference sequence). V dropped 5 bases and J dropped 0; count of bases not matched to a gene: 6. The CDR3 consists of 17 residues. The CDR3 spells CASSPRQGSSYNSPLHF. The CDR3 DNA reads as TGTGCCAGTAGTCCGCGACAGGGGAGCTCCTATAATTCACCCCTCCACTTT. Full variable domain (missing parts from reference TRBV19 and TRBJ1-6): DGGITQSPKYLFRKEGQNVTLSCEQNLNHDAMYWYRQDPGQGLRLIYYSQIVNDFQKGDIAEGYSVSREKKESFPLTVTSAQKNPTAFYLCASSPRQGSSYNSPLHFGNGTRLTVT.

The chain uses TRBV7-9 and TRBJ2-7; unclear D gene. The V and J ends lost 4 bases and 2 bases respectively, with 3 bases between them. The CDR3 contains 11 residues. Germline V gives CDR1 SEHNR, CDR2 FQNEAQ (reference sequence). This CDR3 is CASSSTYEQYF. CDR3 nucleotides: TGTGCCAGCAGCTCCACCTACGAGCAGTACTTC.

This chain joins TRBV5-1 and TRBJ2-1; D is ambiguous. V lost 5 bases and J 5 bases, leaving 14 bases between the germline ends. The length of the CDR3 is 14 residues. Germline CDR1 SGHRS, CDR2 YFSETQ. The CDR3 sequence is CASRPSAANNEQFF. The CDR3 nucleotides read TGCGCCAGCAGGCCGTCGGCGGCTAACAATGAGCAGTTCTTC. Combining the CDR3 with reference TRBV5-1 and TRBJ2-1 gives the whole variable domain KAGVTQTPRYLIKTRGQQVTLSCSPISGHRSVSWYQQTPGQGLQFLFEYFSETQRNKGNFPGRFSGRQFSNSRSEMNVSTLELGDSALYLCASRPSAANNEQFFGPGTRLTVL.

The rearrangement links TRBV27 to TRBJ1-2; no firm D call. The CDR3 runs 14 residues. Per germline, CDR1 MNHEY and CDR2 SMNVEV (reference sequence). Trimming pared 2 bases from V and 4 bases from J, leaving 11 bases between. CDR3 coding DNA: TGTGCCAGCAGTTTAGACTTTTCGGGCTATGGCTACACCTTC. Its protein product is CASSLDFSGYGYTF.

As regards this clone: The junction departs from the called germline gene at one end, perhaps through a read error. This rearrangement joins TRBV5-1 to TRBJ1-2, with a possible D match to TRBD1 (5 bases). Per the germline V gene, CDR1 is SGHRS and CDR2 is YFSETQ. This CDR3 region has 13 residues. The DNA of the CDR3 is TGCGCCAGCAGCTTGGAACGGGACTATGGCTACATCTTC. Translation gives CASSLERDYGYIF.